Listed below are T cell receptor beta chains from one sample, sequenced in a study of control samples from healthy donors and cancer patients. Some clones are missing from TCRdb's copy, which holds only in-frame ones; the method was immunoSEQ multiplex PCR. The sample carries some 110,000 clones, roughly 92% recorded once. Source material: blood. The origin of the receptors is a young man in good health. Each CDR3 is given with its conserved first and last residue. A D gene is named only where the DNA matches it firmly.

TRBV27	-	TRBJ1-1	CASSLYQPGRTKAFF	TGTGCCAGCAGTTTATACCAACCGGGACGGACGAAAGCTTTCTTT
TRBV25-1	TRBD1	TRBJ1-1	CASSEVQGAPTEAFF	TGTGCCAGCAGTGAGGTACAGGGGGCGCCCACTGAAGCTTTCTTT
TRBV6-1	TRBD2	TRBJ2-3	CASSEVPPGGGADTQYF	TGTGCCAGCAGTGAAGTGCCTCCGGGCGGGGGGGCAGATACGCAGTATTTT
TRBV19	-	TRBJ2-6	CASSIVPGMGSGANVLTF	TGTGCCAGTAGTATAGTACCGGGGATGGGGTCTGGGGCCAACGTCCTGACTTTC
TRBV28	-	TRBJ2-5	CASSFPRGLESGETQYF	TGTGCCAGCAGCTTCCCACGGGGTCTCGAAAGCGGAGAGACCCAGTACTTC
TRBV27	-	TRBJ1-5	CASSLSRTFNQPQHF	TGTGCCAGCAGTTTATCGAGGACATTCAATCAGCCCCAGCATTTT
TRBV7-3	-	TRBJ1-1	CATRIATALNTEAFF	TGTGCCACCCGCATAGCGACAGCCTTGAACACTGAAGCTTTCTTT
TRBV11-2	-	TRBJ2-5	CASSRPGAHQETQYF	TGTGCCAGCAGCCGACCTGGGGCGCACCAAGAGACCCAGTACTTC
TRBV10-3	-	TRBJ1-1	CAISESLVLNTEAFF	TGTGCCATCAGTGAGTCCTTGGTCTTGAACACTGAAGCTTTCTTT
TRBV6-5	-	TRBJ1-1	CASIRNTEAFF	TGTGCCAGCATCAGAAACACTGAAGCTTTCTTT
TRBV5-1	TRBD1	TRBJ2-3	CASSPGQASTDTQYF	TGCGCCAGCAGCCCCGGACAGGCTAGCACAGATACGCAGTATTTT
TRBV4-1	-	TRBJ2-4	CASSPSSLAKNIQYF	TGCGCCAGCAGCCCCTCTAGCCTAGCCAAAAACATTCAGTACTTC
TRBV6-4	-	TRBJ1-1	CASSGDPNTEAFF	TGTGCCAGCAGTGGGGACCCGAACACTGAAGCTTTCTTT